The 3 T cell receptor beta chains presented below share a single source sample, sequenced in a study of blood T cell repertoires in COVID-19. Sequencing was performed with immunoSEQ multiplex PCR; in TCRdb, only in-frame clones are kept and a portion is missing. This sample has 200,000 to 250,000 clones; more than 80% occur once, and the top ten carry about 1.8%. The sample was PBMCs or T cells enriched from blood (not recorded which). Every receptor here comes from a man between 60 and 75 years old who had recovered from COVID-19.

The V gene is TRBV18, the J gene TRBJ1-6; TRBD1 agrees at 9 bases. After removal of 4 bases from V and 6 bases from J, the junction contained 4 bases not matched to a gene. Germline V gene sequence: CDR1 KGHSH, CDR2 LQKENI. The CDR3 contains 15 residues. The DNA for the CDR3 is TGTGCCAGCTCACAGACGGGACAGGGTAATTCACCCCTCCACTTT. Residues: CASSQTGQGNSPLHF. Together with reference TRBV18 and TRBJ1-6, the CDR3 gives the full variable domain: NAGVMQNPRHLVRRRGQEARLRCSPMKGHSHVYWYRQLPEEGLKFMVYLQKENIIDESGMPKERFSAEFPKEGPSILRIQQVVRGDSAAYFCASSQTGQGNSPLHFGNGTRLTVT.

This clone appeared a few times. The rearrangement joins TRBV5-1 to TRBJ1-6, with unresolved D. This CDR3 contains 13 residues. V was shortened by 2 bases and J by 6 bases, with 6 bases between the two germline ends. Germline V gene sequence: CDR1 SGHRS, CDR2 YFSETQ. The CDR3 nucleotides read TGCGCCAGCAGCTTACAGCCTAATTCACCCCTCCACTTT. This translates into CASSLQPNSPLHF.

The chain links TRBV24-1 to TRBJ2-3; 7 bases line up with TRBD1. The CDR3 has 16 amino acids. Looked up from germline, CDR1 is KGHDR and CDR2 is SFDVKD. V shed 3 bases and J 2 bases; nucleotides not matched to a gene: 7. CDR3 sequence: CATSDTGTANTDTQYF. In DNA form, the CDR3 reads TGTGCCACCAGTGATACCGGGACAGCAAACACAGATACGCAGTATTTT.